This entry features one T cell receptor beta chain sequence. These data originate in a study of blood T cell repertoires in COVID-19. Turning to the study itself: The United States, Italy and Spain were the sources of the acute and convalescent COVID-19 samples. PBMCs, B-cell-depleted T cells, or T cells were the source of the cDNA or gDNA that made up the material.

CDR3 length: 15 amino acids. Germline V gene lookup returns CDR1 SNHLY and CDR2 FYNNEI. The germline V and J ends were trimmed by 6 bases and 0 bases, with 14 bases remaining between them. TCRdb's copy holds only in-frame clones and misses some; the assay was immunoSEQ multiplex PCR. The sample includes about 200,000 clones, around 90% of them seen just once. Enrolled through a virtual design, the participants were between roughly 18 and 100 years of age and came from 24 US areas. Assignments of participants to cohorts depended upon their own reported clinical history. The clonotype originates from a woman younger than 35 who had recovered from COVID-19. The material sequenced was PBMCs or T cells enriched from blood (not recorded which). This rearrangement joins TRBV2 to TRBJ1-2; D may be TRBD1 (6 bases). This CDR3 is CASRRGEGANYGYTF. As DNA, the CDR3 is TGTGCCAGCAGGAGAGGGGAGGGGGCTAACTATGGCTACACCTTC.